The clone carrying this TCR beta chain was seen a single time. This entry comes from a study of blood T cell repertoires in COVID-19. In the study overall: The United States, Italy and Spain supplied acute and convalescent COVID-19 samples.

Here immunoSEQ multiplex PCR was the method, and the copy in TCRdb shows in-frame clones only, minus some. Found here are 300,000 to 400,000 clones, about 92% of them singletons; the top ten hold 2.6%. The CDR3 consists of 13 residues. With 0 bases removed from V and 5 bases from J, the gap between germline ends came to 5 bases. Germline CDR1 LGHNA, CDR2 YNFKEQ. Membership in each cohort depended on participant-reported clinical history. V gene TRBV4-2 combines with J gene TRBJ1-3; D remains ambiguous. This TCR was sampled from a man aged 55-75 years who had recovered from COVID-19. The sequenced sample was PBMCs or T cells enriched from blood (not recorded which). This chain's CDR3 is CASSQEFRNTIYF. CDR3 nucleotide sequence: TGTGCCAGCAGCCAAGAATTCAGAAACACCATATATTTT.